This T cell receptor beta chain was sequenced for a study of glioma-infiltrating T cells after dendritic cell vaccination (dated by TCRdb to the mid-2010s). At the level of the whole study: The cohort comprised around 15 glioblastoma patients from Phase I and II dendritic cell vaccination trials, 9 newly diagnosed and 6 with recurrent disease. Autologous tumor lysate-pulsed dendritic cell vaccination was administered to the patients between about 2003 and 2013. The vaccine consisted of monocyte-derived dendritic cells cultured less than nine days with IL-4 and GM-CSF, then pulsed overnight with autologous tumor lysate. Patients received three intradermal dendritic cell vaccine injections at biweekly intervals in the arm below the axilla. Deep sequencing of TCR beta CDR3 regions was used to quantify tumor-infiltrating lymphocyte content and compare tumor and blood repertoires in dendritic cell-vaccinated glioblastoma patients. Survival after dendritic cell vaccination was correlated with TCR sequencing metrics such as TIL content and the overlap between tumor and blood repertoires. General conclusions and limits of the study: The TCR overlap response model with three groups was called speculative and said to need prospective validation. After dendritic cell vaccination, a higher estimated pretreatment TIL content predicted longer time to progression and longer overall survival. TCR clonality showed no direct relationship with survival, which suggests that a diverse polyclonal response may be important. The cohort was small and heterogeneous, few patients had complete blood and tumor sets, and even fewer had initial-recurrent tumor pairs.

The germline V gene specifies SGHTA as CDR1 and FQGNSA as CDR2. Its CDR3 holds 15 amino acids, cysteine through phenylalanine. Just the 45-base CDR3 DNA is kept, in frame starting at base 1. V trim: 2 bases; J trim: 8 bases; unmatched bases: 2. Selection of patients required sufficient residual fresh-frozen tumor tissue and over two years of available survival data. Molecular status otherwise varied across the glioblastoma patients, but none of them carried an isocitrate dehydrogenase mutation. PBMC were collected before vaccination, two weeks after the third vaccination, and at tumor progression if tumor progression occurred. Genomic DNA was extracted with the Qiagen DNeasy Blood extraction Kit. The immunoSEQ assay amplified TCRB CDR3 regions from roughly 2 micrograms of genomic DNA, or from all available DNA when less than that amount was available. The multiplex PCR employed 60 forward primers targeting TCR V beta segments and 13 reverse primers targeting J beta segments. To estimate reads per starting template, synthetic control templates were spiked into each sample at limiting dilution. Reads of 87 bp were generated by sequencing on the Illumina HiSeq System. The authors' analysis ran thus. PCR and sequencing errors were removed by a nearest neighbor algorithm that merged closely related sequences. TCR overlap was measured as the percentage of unique tumor TCR beta sequences also present in the same patient's peripheral blood. TCRdb limited this immuneACCESS table to in-frame rearrangements with V and J called. A share of clones is missing; checked studies link under half to unresolved V genes, and the rest is unexplained. D and trimming come from the DNA, and the V and J calls and clone size come from that table. The sample table shows tens of thousands of clones, and 80% to 90% are seen once. The ten largest make up roughly 3.2% of the sample.

A remark on this clone: Its antigen is not yet known. No much larger clone is present one base from it, and per-base qualities are unavailable.

The sample in question was blood, obtained before dendritic cell vaccination. The chain links TRBV7-2 with TRBJ2-1; 14 nucleotides in the junction match TRBD2. The clonotype comes from a human donor with glioblastoma. The nucleotide sequence is TGTGCCAGCAGCTTAATGGGACTAGCGGGAGATGAGCAGTTCTTC. This sequence encodes CASSLMGLAGDEQFF.